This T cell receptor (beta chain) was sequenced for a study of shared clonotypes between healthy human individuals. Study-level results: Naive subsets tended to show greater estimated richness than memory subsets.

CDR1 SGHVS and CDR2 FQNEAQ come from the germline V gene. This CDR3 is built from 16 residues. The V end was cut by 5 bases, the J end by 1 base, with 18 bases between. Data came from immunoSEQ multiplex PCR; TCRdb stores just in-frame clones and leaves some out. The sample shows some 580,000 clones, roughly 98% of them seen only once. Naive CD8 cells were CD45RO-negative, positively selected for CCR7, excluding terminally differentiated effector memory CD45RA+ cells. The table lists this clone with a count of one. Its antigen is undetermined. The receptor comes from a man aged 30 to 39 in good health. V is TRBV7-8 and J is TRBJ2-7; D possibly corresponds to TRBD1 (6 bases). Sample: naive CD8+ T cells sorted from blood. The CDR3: CASSPEAGTQSYEQYF. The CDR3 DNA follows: TGTGCCAGCAGCCCAGAGGCAGGGACACAGTCCTACGAGCAGTACTTC.